What follows are 17 T cell receptor beta chains derived from one specimen sequenced in a study of human thymus T cells. Resections from corrective heart surgery provided thymus tissue. TCRdb's copy holds only in-frame clones and misses some; the assay was immunoSEQ multiplex PCR. In the table there are approximately 71,000 clones, 85% to 95% of which are singletons. Sequences were obtained from thymus tissue. These receptors were collected from a girl in the first two years of life with a congenital heart defect but otherwise immunologically healthy.

The gene calls are TRBV5-6 and TRBJ2-3; 10 bases fit TRBD2. This CDR3 comprises 15 residues. The J segment lost 0 bases and the V segment lost 5 bases, leaving 3 bases of the junction unmatched. Germline lookup yields CDR1 SGHDT and CDR2 YYEEEE. The CDR3 reads CASRGLAESTDTQYF. CDR3 in DNA: TGTGCCAGCAGAGGACTAGCGGAAAGCACAGATACGCAGTATTTT.

The V gene is TRBV7-9, the J gene TRBJ1-4; weak D call: TRBD1 (5 bases). Germline loops: CDR1 SEHNR, CDR2 FQNEAQ (reference sequence). This CDR3 is 14 amino acids long. V was cut by 4 bases and J by 5 bases, with 11 bases left in between. The CDR3 sequence is CASSSGTGNEKLFF. CDR3 bases: TGTGCCAGCAGCTCAGGGACCGGGAATGAAAAACTGTTTTTT.

The CDR3: CASSQDAAQGASYEQYF. The DNA for the CDR3 is TGCGCCAGCAGCCAAGATGCAGCGCAGGGGGCATCCTACGAGCAGTACTTC. The chain uses TRBV4-3 and TRBJ2-7; 8 positions agree with TRBD1. The CDR3 length is 17 residues. V lost 0 bases and J lost 1; bases outside the gene matches: 8. Germline CDR1 LGHNA, CDR2 YSLEER.

The chain couples TRBV4-1 to TRBJ1-2; D gene ambiguous. This CDR3 comprises 14 residues. V was trimmed by 6 bases and J by 2 bases, leaving 13 bases between them. The germline gives CDR1 MGHRA, CDR2 YSYEKL. The CDR3 region has the DNA TGCGCCAGCAGGCCGGAGGAAACGAACTATGGCTACACCTTC. Its protein product is CASRPEETNYGYTF.

The gene calls are TRBV19 and TRBJ1-2; D unclear. CDR3 length equals 17 residues. The germline V gene encodes CDR1 LNHDA and CDR2 SQIVND (reference sequence). Trimming left V 3 bases short and J 3 bases short, with 20 bases between. DNA for the CDR3: TGTGCCAGTAGTATCCGATTACGACCTCAAGGAGACTATGGCTACACCTTC. Residues: CASSIRLRPQGDYGYTF.

The chain uses TRBV2 and TRBJ1-2; D call uncertain. Trimming took 9 bases from V and 4 from J, leaving 12 bases between them. CDR3 size: 12 residues. Germline lookup yields CDR1 SNHLY and CDR2 FYNNEI. Here the CDR3 DNA reads TGTGCCAGTGTTGGCAGGCCCTATGGCTACACCTTC. This encodes CASVGRPYGYTF.

The V gene is TRBV13, the J gene TRBJ2-7, with 9 positions matching TRBD2. Germline loops: CDR1 PRHDT, CDR2 FYEKMQ (reference sequence). CDR3 length: 15 amino acids. With V trimmed by 3 bases and J by 4 bases, 7 bases remained unmatched. CDR3: CASSFEPSGIYEQYF. In DNA, the CDR3 is TGTGCCAGCAGCTTCGAGCCTAGCGGGATTTACGAGCAGTACTTC.

The chain employs TRBV29-1 and TRBJ1-1; no firm D call. Germline-derived CDR1 and CDR2 are SQVTM and ANQGSEA. This CDR3 is 13 amino acids long. The V end lost 5 bases, the J end lost 1 base, and 11 bases lay between the germline ends. The CDR3, as DNA: TGCAGCGTTAGCCCAGGAAAGAACACTGAAGCTTTCTTT. This gives the protein CSVSPGKNTEAFF.

Notes on this clone: A junction end diverges from the germline sequence, so it may reflect a read error. This chain uses TRBV7-7 with TRBJ2-6, with 8 bases lining up with TRBD1. The CDR3 spans 17 residues. CDR1 SSHAT and CDR2 FNYEAQ come from the germline V gene (reference sequence). CDR3 protein: CASSNRDRSSGANVLTF. CDR3 DNA: TGTGCTAGCAGCAACCGGGACAGGAGTTCTGGGGCCAACGTCCTGACTTTC. Looking up the rest from reference TRBV7-7 and TRBJ2-6 gives the full variable domain: GAGVSQSPRYKVTKRGQDVTLRCDPISSHATLYWYQQALGQGPEFLTYFNYEAQPDKSGLPSDRFSAERPEGSISTLTIQRTEQRDSAMYRCASSNRDRSSGANVLTFGAGSRLTVL.

The rearrangement uses TRBV18 and TRBJ1-4, with D perhaps TRBD1 (6 bases). The CDR3 is made up of 14 amino acids. CDR1 is KGHSH and CDR2 is LQKENI in the germline V gene. V lost 3 bases and J lost 5, with 10 bases in between. In DNA form, the CDR3 reads TGTGCCAGCTCACCGGGGGCAGTAAATGAAAAACTGTTTTTT. This encodes CASSPGAVNEKLFF.

J is TRBJ2-1 and V is TRBV15; D ambiguous. The CDR3 spans 12 residues. CDR1 is LNHNV and CDR2 is YYDKDF in the germline V gene (reference sequence). Trimming left V 0 bases short and J 6 bases short, with 3 bases between. CDR3 sequence (DNA): TGTGCCACCAGCAGAGATTTCAATGAGCAGTTCTTC. Residues: CATSRDFNEQFF.

The chain is built from TRBV10-3 and TRBJ2-2, with TRBD2 matching 8 bases. This CDR3 spans 21 amino acids. V dropped 8 bases and J dropped 6; count of bases not matched to a gene: 29. The germline gives CDR1 ENHRY, CDR2 SYGVKD. CDR3 in amino acids: CAIQPTGEVRSGGRVAGELFF. The CDR3 DNA is TGTGCCATCCAACCCACGGGGGAGGTACGCAGCGGGGGCCGAGTGGCCGGGGAGCTGTTTTTT.

The chain uses TRBV29-1 and TRBJ2-5, with D maybe TRBD1 (5 bases). Looked up from germline, CDR1 is SQVTM and CDR2 is ANQGSEA. CDR3 length equals 13 residues. The V end was cut by 7 bases, the J end by 8 bases, with 20 bases between. DNA for the CDR3: TGCAGCGCCGAAGGGCCAGGGAAAGGAACCCAGTACTTC. Translation gives CSAEGPGKGTQYF.

The genes are TRBV7-2 and TRBJ2-2; perhaps TRBD1 as D (6 bases). V was trimmed by 2 bases and J by 9 bases, leaving 10 bases between them. The CDR3 runs 13 residues. CDR1 is SGHTA, CDR2 FQGNSA, per germline. Here the CDR3 reads CASSLRGTRELFF. CDR3 in DNA: TGTGCCAGCAGCTTAAGGGGGACCCGGGAGCTGTTTTTT.

This clone was recorded a few times. The chain recombines TRBV28 with TRBJ2-4, with a possible D match to TRBD2 (6 bases). The V end lost 6 bases, the J end lost 7 bases, and 13 bases lay between the germline ends. Per germline, CDR1 MDHEN and CDR2 SYDVKM. The CDR3 is 13 amino acids. The CDR3 bases are TGTGCCAGCAGGGACGGAGGGTGGAACATTCAGTACTTC. Protein sequence: CASRDGGWNIQYF.

The V call is TRBV7-8, the J call TRBJ2-1; no definite D call. From germline, CDR1 is SGHVS and CDR2 FQNEAQ. Trimming took off 3 bases at V and 8 bases at J, with 14 bases between the two ends. The CDR3 is 14 amino acids. The CDR3 spells CASSLEQRGYEQFF. The CDR3 nucleotides read TGTGCCAGCAGCTTGGAACAGCGCGGATATGAGCAGTTCTTC. Looking up the rest from reference TRBV7-8 and TRBJ2-1 gives the full variable domain: GAGVSQSPRYKVAKRGQDVALRCDPISGHVSLFWYQQALGQGPEFLTYFQNEAQLDKSGLPSDRFFAERPEGSVSTLKIQRTQQEDSAVYLCASSLEQRGYEQFFGPGTRLTVL.

The CDR3 is CASSDRRMETQYF. CDR3 coding DNA: TGTGCCAGCAGTGACAGGAGGATGGAGACCCAGTACTTC. The V gene is TRBV6-5, the J gene TRBJ2-5; weak D call: TRBD1 (6 bases). The CDR3 runs 13 residues. Germline V gene lookup returns CDR1 MNHEY and CDR2 SVGAGI. Trimming stripped 5 bases from V and 5 bases from J, with 12 bases between.